One and the same sample provided the 10 T cell receptor beta chains below, sequenced in a study of identical twins (dated by TCRdb to the mid-2010s). Receptor amplification or capture employed 5' RACE. Sequencing relied on an Illumina HiSeq 2000. The public reads were quality trimmed at Q25 with fastp and then assembled into clones with MiXCR by TCRdb, keeping productive beta chains. Every entry covers one CDR3 protein and lists the most common genes and DNA from its rows. The table for this sample lists some 1,700,000 distinct CDR3 sequences; about 32% of them were counted only once. The top ten constitute roughly 0.3% of the sample. What was sequenced was cord blood. These receptors originate from a newborn girl in good health.

The chain employs TRBV29-1 and TRBJ1-1; 7 bases line up with TRBD1. V shed 6 bases and J 4 bases; nucleotides not matched to a gene: 11. The CDR3 spans 14 residues. The germline CDR1 and CDR2 sequences are SQVTM and ANQGSEA. In DNA, the CDR3 is TGCAGCGTCGCCAACAGGGGAATGGGCACTGAAGCTTTCTTT. Encoded protein: CSVANRGMGTEAFF.

The table lists this clonotype with a few counts. The chain is built from TRBV20-1 and TRBJ2-2; 9 bases are shared with TRBD2. CDR1 and CDR2 (germline): DFQATT, SNEGSKA (reference sequence). J lost 4 bases, V lost 6 bases, and 3 bases had no gene match. The CDR3 loop spans 13 amino acids. The CDR3: CSAVSGGTGELFF. The DNA of the CDR3 is TGCAGTGCCGTTAGCGGGGGCACCGGGGAGCTGTTTTTT.

This chain uses TRBV20-1 with TRBJ1-5; 9 bases line up with TRBD1. This CDR3 has 15 amino acids. V lost 4 bases and J lost 4; bases outside the gene matches: 8. Germline CDR1 DFQATT, CDR2 SNEGSKA (reference sequence). The CDR3 region has the DNA TGCAGTGCTAAACCCAGGACAGGGGAAAATCAGCCCCAGCATTTT. It yields the protein CSAKPRTGENQPQHF.

V and J are TRBV12-5 and TRBJ2-3, with a tentative D call TRBD1 (5 bases). The V end was cut by 4 bases, the J end by 1 base, with 9 bases between. This CDR3 comprises 14 residues. Germline CDR1 and CDR2: LGHNT and FRNRAP. The chain's CDR3 is CASGSQQGTDTQYF. CDR3 sequence (DNA): TGTGCTAGTGGTTCCCAACAGGGCACAGATACGCAGTATTTT.

V is TRBV5-6 and J is TRBJ2-5; 11 bases align to TRBD2. The CDR3 length is 19 residues. Germline loops: CDR1 SGHDT, CDR2 YYEEEE. V trimming: 0 bases; J trimming: 3 bases; junction bases outside the gene matches: 13. The CDR3 DNA reads TGTGCCAGCAGCTTGGCCGGGTGGTTTTTACTAGCGGGAGAAGAGACCCAGTACTTC. It codes for CASSLAGWFLLAGEETQYF. Based on the CDR3 plus reference TRBV5-6 and TRBJ2-5, the full variable domain is DAGVTQSPTHLIKTRGQQVTLRCSPKSGHDTVSWYQQALGQGPQFIFQYYEEEERQRGNFPDRFSGHQFPNYSSELNVNALLLGDSALYLCASSLAGWFLLAGEETQYFGPGTRLLVL.

This clonotype was recorded many times. The chain recombines TRBV28 with TRBJ2-3; TRBD2 might be the D (5 bases). V lost 8 bases to trimming and J lost 3 bases, with 12 bases between them. This CDR3 comprises 13 residues. Germline-derived CDR1 and CDR2 are MDHEN and SYDVKM. The CDR3 region has the DNA TGTGCCAGCCGATTACTAGGGACAGATACGCAGTATTTT. Translated, it gives CASRLLGTDTQYF.

The table lists this clonotype with a few counts. The chain uses TRBV11-2 and TRBJ2-2, with 7 nucleotides matching TRBD1. The CDR3 is made up of 15 amino acids. The trim removed 8 bases at V and 2 bases at J, leaving 8 bases unmatched. Germline V gene lookup returns CDR1 SGHAT and CDR2 FQNNGV. CDR3: CASFKGTANTGELFF. The CDR3 DNA reads TGTGCCAGCTTCAAAGGGACAGCCAACACCGGGGAGCTGTTTTTT.

The rearrangement links TRBV4-2 to TRBJ1-1; tentative D call: TRBD1 (5 bases). V was clipped by 0 bases and J by 4 bases, with 9 bases between them. The V gene's germline CDR1 is LGHNA and CDR2 YNFKEQ. The CDR3 extends over 14 amino acids. The CDR3 nucleotides are TGTGCCAGCAGCCAAGATACAGGAGTCACTGAAGCTTTCTTT. The encoded protein is CASSQDTGVTEAFF.

This clonotype has just a few counts. The chain recombines TRBV10-3 with TRBJ2-3, with D tentatively TRBD2 (6 bases). The CDR3 has 16 residues. The V end lost 0 bases, the J end lost 6 bases, and 16 bases lay between the germline ends. Germline CDR1 reads ENHRY; CDR2 reads SYGVKD. CDR3 in DNA: TGTGCCATCAGTGAGTCGCATTATAGCGGTGGGGATACGCAGTATTTT. The encoded protein is CAISESHYSGGDTQYF.

This clonotype showed up just a few times. This chain connects TRBV20-1 to TRBJ2-3, with 11 bases identical to TRBD2. With 3 bases clipped from V and 7 bases from J, the junction kept 15 bases outside the gene matches. This CDR3 region has 17 residues. Germline V gives CDR1 DFQATT, CDR2 SNEGSKA (reference sequence). The CDR3: CSASPIDTSGSGNTQYF. CDR3 nucleotide sequence: TGCAGTGCTAGCCCAATCGATACTAGCGGGAGTGGAAATACGCAGTATTTT.